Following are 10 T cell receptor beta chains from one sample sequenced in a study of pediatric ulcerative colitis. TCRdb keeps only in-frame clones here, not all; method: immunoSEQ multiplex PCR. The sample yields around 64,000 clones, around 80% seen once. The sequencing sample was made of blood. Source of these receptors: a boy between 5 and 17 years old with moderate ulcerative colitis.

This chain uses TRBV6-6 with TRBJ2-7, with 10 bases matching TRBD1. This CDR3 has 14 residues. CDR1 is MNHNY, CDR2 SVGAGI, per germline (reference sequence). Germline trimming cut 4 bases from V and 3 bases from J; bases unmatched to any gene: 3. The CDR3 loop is CASSLRTGGYEQYF. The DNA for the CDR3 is TGTGCCAGCAGTTTGCGGACAGGGGGCTACGAGCAGTACTTC.

CDR3 in DNA: TGTGCCAGCAGCCCCGGGACAGGGTCCGAAAAACTGTTTTTT. As protein: CASSPGTGSEKLFF. The chain has TRBV27 and TRBJ1-4, with 9 bases aligning to TRBD1. CDR3 length equals 14 residues. Germline lookup yields CDR1 MNHEY and CDR2 SMNVEV (reference sequence). The V and J ends lost 6 bases and 8 bases, in that order; junction bases with no gene match: 7.

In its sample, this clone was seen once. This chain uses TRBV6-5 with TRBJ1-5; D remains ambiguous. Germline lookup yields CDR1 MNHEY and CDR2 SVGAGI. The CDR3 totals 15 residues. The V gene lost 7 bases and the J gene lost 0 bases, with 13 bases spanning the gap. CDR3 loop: CASKAGRASNQPQHF. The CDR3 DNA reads TGTGCCAGCAAGGCCGGGCGGGCTAGCAATCAGCCCCAGCATTTT.

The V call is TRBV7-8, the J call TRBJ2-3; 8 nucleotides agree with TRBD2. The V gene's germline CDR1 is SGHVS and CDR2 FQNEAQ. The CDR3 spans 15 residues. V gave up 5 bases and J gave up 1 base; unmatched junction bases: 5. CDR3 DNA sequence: TGTGCCAGCAGCCCAAGGCGGGAGGGCACAGATACGCAGTATTTT. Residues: CASSPRREGTDTQYF.

DNA of the CDR3: TGTGCCAGCAGCAGCTACCGAGATACGCAGTATTTT. It yields the protein CASSSYRDTQYF. The chain joins TRBV7-2 to TRBJ2-3; D gene ambiguous. The ends were cut back, 5 bases at V and 5 bases at J, with 8 bases in the middle. Germline CDR1 SGHTA, CDR2 FQGNSA. The CDR3 contains 12 residues.

DNA of the CDR3: TGTGCCAGCAGTCCTCCGGGGGGCAACGAGCAGTACTTC. Residues: CASSPPGGNEQYF. The chain joins TRBV28 to TRBJ2-7, with D possibly TRBD2 on 7 matching bases. This CDR3 comprises 13 residues. Germline CDR1 reads MDHEN; CDR2 reads SYDVKM. V was clipped by 5 bases and J by 5 bases, with 13 bases between them. Supplemented by reference TRBV28 and TRBJ2-7, the full variable domain reads DVKVTQSSRYLVKRTGEKVFLECVQDMDHENMFWYRQDPGLGLRLIYFSYDVKMKEKGDIPEGYSVSREKKERFSLILESASTNQTSMYLCASSPPGGNEQYFGPGTRLTVT.

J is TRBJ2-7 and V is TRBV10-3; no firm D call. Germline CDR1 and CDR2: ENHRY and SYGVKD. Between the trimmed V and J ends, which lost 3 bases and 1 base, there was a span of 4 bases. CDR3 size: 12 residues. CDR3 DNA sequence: TGTGCCATCAGTGACAGGTCCTACGAGCAGTACTTC. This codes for CAISDRSYEQYF.

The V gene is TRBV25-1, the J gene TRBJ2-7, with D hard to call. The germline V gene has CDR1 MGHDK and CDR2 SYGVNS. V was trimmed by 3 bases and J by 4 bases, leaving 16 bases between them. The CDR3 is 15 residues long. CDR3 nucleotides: TGTGCCAGCAGTGATCCCCAGGAGAAACCATACGAGCAGTACTTC. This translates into CASSDPQEKPYEQYF.

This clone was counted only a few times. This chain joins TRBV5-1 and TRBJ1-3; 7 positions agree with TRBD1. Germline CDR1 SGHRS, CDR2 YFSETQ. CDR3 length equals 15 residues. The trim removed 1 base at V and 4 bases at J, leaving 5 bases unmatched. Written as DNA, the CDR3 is TGCGCCAGCAGCTTGCAGGCAGGGGGAGGAAACACCATATATTTT. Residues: CASSLQAGGGNTIYF.

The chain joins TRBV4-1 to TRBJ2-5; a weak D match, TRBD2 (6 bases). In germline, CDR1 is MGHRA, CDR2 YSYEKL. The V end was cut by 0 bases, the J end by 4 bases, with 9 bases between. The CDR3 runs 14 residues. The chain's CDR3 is CASSQDTTRETQYF. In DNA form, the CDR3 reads TGCGCCAGCAGCCAAGACACGACTAGAGAGACCCAGTACTTC.